These T cell receptor beta chains were read from a single sample in a study of cytomegalovirus exposure and HLA in healthy donors. Sequenced by immunoSEQ multiplex PCR; TCRdb stores in-frame clones only, minus some. The profile shows 200,000 to 250,000 clones, around 80% of them singletons. The specimen sequenced was PBMCs. The receptor set was obtained from a woman aged 25-40 years in good health and CMV-seropositive. CDR3s include the opening cysteine and the closing phenylalanine or tryptophan. D genes are given only for firm matches. Only some rows state a clone size, as once, few, many or a class for expanded clones.

d_gene: NA
j_gene: TRBJ2-5
v_gene: TRBV5-1
abundance: few
CDR3nt: TGCGCCAGCAGCTCGAACAGGAGGTCGGGAGAGACCCAGTACTTC
CDR3aa: CASSSNRRSGETQYF

d_gene: NA
j_gene: TRBJ2-5
v_gene: TRBV5-5
abundance: NA
CDR3nt: TGTGCCACGGGAGAAGAGACCCAGTACTTC
CDR3aa: CATGEETQYF

d_gene: NA
j_gene: TRBJ2-7
v_gene: TRBV28
abundance: NA
CDR3nt: TGTGCCAGCAGTTTAAATTTTCCCAGCGGGCCCTACGAGCAGTACTTC
CDR3aa: CASSLNFPSGPYEQYF

d_gene: TRBD2
j_gene: TRBJ2-5
v_gene: TRBV6-6
abundance: NA
CDR3nt: TGTGCCAGCAGTAAGCGGGAGGGCGGAGAGACCCAGTACTTC
CDR3aa: CASSKREGGETQYF

d_gene: TRBD1
j_gene: TRBJ2-5
v_gene: TRBV5-1
abundance: NA
CDR3nt: TGCGCCAGCAGCTTACAGGGGTCCCAAGAGACCCAGTACTTC
CDR3aa: CASSLQGSQETQYF

d_gene: NA
j_gene: TRBJ2-7
v_gene: TRBV7-9
abundance: few
CDR3nt: TGTGCCAGCAGCCCGGACTCTGCCTACGAGCAGTACTTC
CDR3aa: CASSPDSAYEQYF

d_gene: NA
j_gene: TRBJ1-1
v_gene: TRBV19
abundance: once
CDR3nt: TGTGCCAGTAACGCGAGGGGGGAACAAACTGAAGCTTTCTTT
CDR3aa: CASNARGEQTEAFF

d_gene: NA
j_gene: TRBJ1-1
v_gene: TRBV28
abundance: NA
CDR3nt: TGTGCCAGCAGTCAGTGGGGCACTGAAGCTTTCTTT
CDR3aa: CASSQWGTEAFF

d_gene: NA
j_gene: TRBJ1-1
v_gene: TRBV7-6
abundance: NA
CDR3nt: TGTGCCAGCAGCTTAGGGGGAGTTGAGACAGAGTCTTGGAACACTGAAGCTTTCTTT
CDR3aa: CASSLGGVETESWNTEAFF

d_gene: TRBD1
j_gene: TRBJ2-7
v_gene: TRBV30
abundance: NA
CDR3nt: TGTGCCTGGACAGGGGGTACCCTATACGAGCAGTACTTC
CDR3aa: CAWTGGTLYEQYF

d_gene: NA
j_gene: TRBJ1-2
v_gene: TRBV29-1
abundance: NA
CDR3nt: TGCAGCGTTGAAGATGAGCAGGGCAATGGCTACACCTTC
CDR3aa: CSVEDEQGNGYTF

d_gene: NA
j_gene: TRBJ1-1
v_gene: TRBV29-1
abundance: NA
CDR3nt: TGCAGCGTGACAGTGAACACTGAAGCTTTCTTT
CDR3aa: CSVTVNTEAFF

d_gene: NA
j_gene: TRBJ1-2
v_gene: TRBV5-8
abundance: NA
CDR3nt: TGTGCCAGCAGCTTTACCAATACCTTCTATGGCTACACCTTC
CDR3aa: CASSFTNTFYGYTF

d_gene: NA
j_gene: TRBJ1-1
v_gene: TRBV5-4
abundance: NA
CDR3nt: TGTGCCAGCAGCCCTAAGGCGGGGAACACTGAAGCTTTCTTT
CDR3aa: CASSPKAGNTEAFF

d_gene: NA
j_gene: TRBJ2-7
v_gene: TRBV7-9
abundance: NA
CDR3nt: TGTGCCAGCAGCTTATTTCGGACGGGTGACCCCTACGAGCAGTACTTC
CDR3aa: CASSLFRTGDPYEQYF

d_gene: NA
j_gene: TRBJ1-1
v_gene: TRBV5-8
abundance: NA
CDR3nt: TGTGCCAGTGAACGGACACGGTTAAACACTGAAGCTTTCTTT
CDR3aa: CASERTRLNTEAFF

d_gene: NA
j_gene: TRBJ1-5
v_gene: TRBV7-8
abundance: NA
CDR3nt: TGTGCCAGCAGCTTAGCGGGAGGTCAGCCCCAGCATTTT
CDR3aa: CASSLAGGQPQHF

d_gene: NA
j_gene: TRBJ1-4
v_gene: TRBV10-3
abundance: NA
CDR3nt: TGTGCCATCAGGACCTCGGACGGGGAAAAACTGTTTTTT
CDR3aa: CAIRTSDGEKLFF

d_gene: NA
j_gene: TRBJ1-2
v_gene: TRBV5-6
abundance: NA
CDR3nt: TGTGCCAGCAGCTTGGCAGGCTTGACAAGCTACACCTTC
CDR3aa: CASSLAGLTSYTF

d_gene: NA
j_gene: TRBJ2-1
v_gene: TRBV30
abundance: NA
CDR3nt: TGTGCCTGGGGGTATGAGCAGTTCTTC
CDR3aa: CAWGYEQFF

d_gene: NA
j_gene: TRBJ1-1
v_gene: TRBV7-8
abundance: NA
CDR3nt: TGTGCCAGCAGTGGACAGCCGGAGACTGAAGCTTTCTTT
CDR3aa: CASSGQPETEAFF

d_gene: NA
j_gene: TRBJ1-5
v_gene: TRBV4-1
abundance: NA
CDR3nt: TGCGCCAGCAGCCAAGAACGGCAGGACAATCAGCCCCAGCATTTT
CDR3aa: CASSQERQDNQPQHF

d_gene: TRBD2
j_gene: TRBJ2-1
v_gene: TRBV12-5
abundance: NA
CDR3nt: TGTGCTAGTGGCATTCCACTAGCGGCCTACAATGAGCAGTTCTTC
CDR3aa: CASGIPLAAYNEQFF

d_gene: NA
j_gene: TRBJ1-2
v_gene: TRBV5-4
abundance: NA
CDR3nt: TGTGCCAGCAGCTTGGTTCAGGGGATCGGCTATGGCTACACCTTC
CDR3aa: CASSLVQGIGYGYTF

d_gene: NA
j_gene: TRBJ1-2
v_gene: TRBV27
abundance: NA
CDR3nt: TGTGCCAGCAGTGGAACGACAGGCAAATATGGCTACACCTTC
CDR3aa: CASSGTTGKYGYTF

d_gene: TRBD2
j_gene: TRBJ2-1
v_gene: TRBV30
abundance: few
CDR3nt: TGTGCCTCGCTTAGCGGGAGGGGCCGGAGGGGTGGTGAGCAGTTCTTC
CDR3aa: CASLSGRGRRGGEQFF

d_gene: NA
j_gene: TRBJ2-7
v_gene: TRBV5-1
abundance: NA
CDR3nt: TGCGCCAGCAGCGCGGTGGGCGGGCCCTACGAGCAGTACTTC
CDR3aa: CASSAVGGPYEQYF

d_gene: NA
j_gene: TRBJ1-5
v_gene: TRBV19
abundance: once
CDR3nt: TGTGCCAGTAGTATTGGTGAGGACAGTCCTGTTATGTCCCAGCATTTT
CDR3aa: CASSIGEDSPVMSQHF

d_gene: NA
j_gene: TRBJ2-1
v_gene: TRBV11-2
abundance: NA
CDR3nt: TGTGCCAGCAGCTTCCAAGGCAGCTACAATGAGCAGTTCTTC
CDR3aa: CASSFQGSYNEQFF

d_gene: NA
j_gene: TRBJ2-5
v_gene: TRBV7-2
abundance: NA
CDR3nt: TGTGCCAGCAGCTTAGCGGCAGGGATGGTTCAAGAGACCCAGTACTTC
CDR3aa: CASSLAAGMVQETQYF

d_gene: TRBD2
j_gene: TRBJ2-7
v_gene: TRBV4-2
abundance: NA
CDR3nt: TGTGCCAGCAGCCAAGAAAATTCCCCGGGCGGGAGGACGTACGAGCAGTACTTC
CDR3aa: CASSQENSPGGRTYEQYF

d_gene: NA
j_gene: TRBJ1-5
v_gene: TRBV30
abundance: NA
CDR3nt: TGTGCCTGGACCCGGGTACTCTTCAATCAGCCCCAGCATTTT
CDR3aa: CAWTRVLFNQPQHF

d_gene: TRBD1
j_gene: TRBJ2-1
v_gene: TRBV27
abundance: NA
CDR3nt: TGTGCCAGCAGTTTATCTGGACGAGGGACAGGGGCTTACAATGAGCAGTTCTTC
CDR3aa: CASSLSGRGTGAYNEQFF

d_gene: TRBD1
j_gene: TRBJ1-2
v_gene: TRBV5-1
abundance: NA
CDR3nt: TGCGCCAGCAGCGAAACAGGGGTACCTAACTATGGCTACACCTTC
CDR3aa: CASSETGVPNYGYTF

d_gene: TRBD1
j_gene: TRBJ2-7
v_gene: TRBV10-1
abundance: NA
CDR3nt: TGCGCCATCAGCCCATTGGGACAGTACCACGAGCAGTACTTC
CDR3aa: CAISPLGQYHEQYF

d_gene: NA
j_gene: TRBJ1-2
v_gene: TRBV6-6
abundance: NA
CDR3nt: TGTGCCAGCAGTTATTACCCCGGGACTCCCTATGGCTACACCTTC
CDR3aa: CASSYYPGTPYGYTF

d_gene: NA
j_gene: TRBJ2-4
v_gene: TRBV27
abundance: NA
CDR3nt: TGTGCCAGCAGTTTCCGCAGGGATATGGGCATTCAGTACTTC
CDR3aa: CASSFRRDMGIQYF

d_gene: NA
j_gene: TRBJ2-3
v_gene: TRBV29-1
abundance: few
CDR3nt: TGCAGCGTTGATTATCAGGGGAGTGAATTGGGCACAGATACGCAGTATTTT
CDR3aa: CSVDYQGSELGTDTQYF

d_gene: TRBD2
j_gene: TRBJ2-1
v_gene: TRBV27
abundance: NA
CDR3nt: TGTGCCAGTGTGAGCGGGAGAGCCAATGAGCAGTTCTTC
CDR3aa: CASVSGRANEQFF

d_gene: TRBD1
j_gene: TRBJ2-1
v_gene: TRBV4-1
abundance: NA
CDR3nt: TGCGCCAGCAGTCTCAGGGGGCTAAGCTACAATGAGCAGTTCTTC
CDR3aa: CASSLRGLSYNEQFF

d_gene: NA
j_gene: TRBJ1-3
v_gene: TRBV30
abundance: NA
CDR3nt: TGTGCCTGGACGGGGGCTGATGGAAACACCATATATTTT
CDR3aa: CAWTGADGNTIYF

d_gene: TRBD1
j_gene: TRBJ2-7
v_gene: TRBV6-1
abundance: NA
CDR3nt: TGTGCCAGCAGTGGACAGGGAAGCCGTGGGCAGTACTTC
CDR3aa: CASSGQGSRGQYF

d_gene: NA
j_gene: TRBJ2-1
v_gene: TRBV13
abundance: NA
CDR3nt: TGTGCCAGCAGCCTAGTCCTCGACGGCACATACAATGAGCAGTTCTTC
CDR3aa: CASSLVLDGTYNEQFF

d_gene: NA
j_gene: TRBJ2-1
v_gene: TRBV27
abundance: NA
CDR3nt: TGTGCCAGCAGTTTTTTGATCTTTAGCTCCTACAATGAGCAGTTCTTC
CDR3aa: CASSFLIFSSYNEQFF

d_gene: NA
j_gene: TRBJ2-3
v_gene: TRBV11-3
abundance: NA
CDR3nt: TGTGCCAGCAGCTCCAGACAGAACACAGATACGCAGTATTTT
CDR3aa: CASSSRQNTDTQYF

d_gene: TRBD1
j_gene: TRBJ1-1
v_gene: TRBV19
abundance: once
CDR3nt: TGTGCCAGTAGCTACAGGGGCCACATGAACACTGAAGCTTTCTTT
CDR3aa: CASSYRGHMNTEAFF